This entry lists 10 T cell receptor beta chains sequenced from one sample in a study of early T cells in non-severe SARS-CoV-2 infection. One entry per CDR3 protein, called by TCRdb with MiXCR from the 5' RACE reads. The sample has tens of thousands of distinct CDR3 sequences; roughly a tenth are singletons. Sequencing was performed on whole blood, taken at baseline. Receptors originate from an adult who was a healthcare worker with PCR-confirmed SARS-CoV-2 infection or an uninfected control (not recorded which).

The genes are TRBV12-3 or TRBV12-4 and TRBJ2-2; D not certain. Trimming removed 1 base from V and 3 bases from J, with 18 bases in between. This CDR3 is 18 amino acids long. The DNA of the CDR3 is TGTGCCAGCAGTTTAGATCCCTATCTAGGAGTGGACACCGGGGAGCTGTTTTTT. This encodes CASSLDPYLGVDTGELFF.

At least ten counts were recorded for this clonotype. The rearrangement joins TRBV19 to TRBJ1-2; D unclear. Germline V CDR1 and CDR2: LNHDA, SQIVND (reference sequence). CDR3 length: 12 residues. Trimming pared 1 base from V and 9 bases from J, leaving 9 bases between. CDR3 in amino acids: CASSIGVGSYTF. The CDR3 DNA reads as TGTGCCAGTAGTATAGGAGTGGGAAGCTACACCTTC.

This clonotype has a count of ten or more. V gene TRBV20-1 combines with J gene TRBJ2-1, with D possibly matching TRBD1 (5 bases). This CDR3 region has 10 residues. The V gene lost 3 bases and the J gene lost 10 bases, with 7 bases spanning the gap. The V gene's germline CDR1 is DFQATT and CDR2 SNEGSKA (reference sequence). The CDR3 region is CSASNREQFF. In DNA form, the CDR3 reads TGCAGTGCTAGTAACAGGGAGCAGTTCTTC.

V is TRBV30 and J is TRBJ2-7, with D unclear. V shed 1 base and J shed 3 bases, with 4 bases lying between them. Germline CDR1 GTSNPN, CDR2 SVGIG (reference sequence). The CDR3 is 11 amino acids. The CDR3 region has the DNA TGTGCCTGGAGTGAGGTCTACGAGCAGTACTTC. Translating gives CAWSEVYEQYF.

This clonotype was counted at least ten times. The chain joins TRBV3-1 to TRBJ2-7; 7 nucleotides match TRBD2. This CDR3 has 15 residues. From germline, CDR1 is LGHDT and CDR2 YNNKEL (reference sequence). The junction had 9 bases not matched to a gene; V was cut back by 1 base and J by 6 bases. CDR3 coding DNA: TGTGCCAGCAGCCAAGGTTCGGGGAGGGCCTTCGAGCAGTACTTC. It specifies CASSQGSGRAFEQYF.

A few counts support this clonotype. V gene TRBV4-1 combines with J gene TRBJ1-5, with D unclear. Germline loops: CDR1 MGHRA, CDR2 YSYEKL. Trimming removed 0 bases from V and 1 base from J, with 10 bases in between. CDR3 size: 16 residues. As DNA, the CDR3 is TGCGCCAGCAGCCAAGAAAGCGCTTTGAGCAATCAGCCCCAGCATTTT. Translating it yields CASSQESALSNQPQHF.

As DNA, the CDR3 is TGTGCCAGCAGCCCCCCAATGGCTAGCGGGATTATTAATGAGCAGTTCTTC. It codes for CASSPPMASGIINEQFF. V is TRBV13 and J is TRBJ2-1, with 9 positions matching TRBD2. The CDR3 length is 17 residues. The germline V gene has CDR1 PRHDT and CDR2 FYEKMQ (reference sequence). After removal of 5 bases from V and 7 bases from J, the junction contained 15 bases not matched to a gene.

This clonotype was observed a few times. The chain employs TRBV7-2 and TRBJ1-1; D is possibly TRBD1 (5 bases). Germline V CDR1 and CDR2: SGHTA, FQGNSA. V was clipped by 6 bases and J by 5 bases, with 13 bases between them. CDR3 size: 13 residues. The CDR3: CASRGPRATEAFF. The CDR3 DNA reads TGTGCCAGCAGGGGACCCCGGGCGACTGAAGCTTTCTTT.

The chain links TRBV7-2 to TRBJ1-2; no firm D call. Germline V gene sequence: CDR1 SGHTA, CDR2 FQGNSA. Trimming removed 2 bases at V and 4 bases at J, with 14 bases between. The CDR3 length is 15 residues. The CDR3 region has the DNA TGTGCCAGCAGCTTAAACTCTGGGTCCCTCTATGGCTACACCTTC. This translates into CASSLNSGSLYGYTF. Using reference TRBV7-2 and TRBJ1-2 for the parts outside the CDR3, the full variable domain is GAGVSQSPSNKVTEKGKDVELRCDPISGHTALYWYRQSLGQGLEFLIYFQGNSAPDKSGLPSDRFSAERTGGSVSTLTIQRTQQEDSAVYLCASSLNSGSLYGYTFGSGTRLTVV.

The DNA for the CDR3 is TGCGCCAGCAGCCAAGGGACAGCACATAGCAATCAGCCCCAGCATTTT. Translating it yields CASSQGTAHSNQPQHF. The rearrangement links TRBV4-1 to TRBJ1-5; TRBD1 is a possible D gene (6 bases). Trimming shortened V by 1 base and J by 0 bases, and 10 bases separated the two germline ends. In germline, CDR1 is MGHRA, CDR2 YSYEKL. The CDR3 is 16 amino acids.